The rows below give T cell receptor beta chains drawn from one sample of a study of CD8+CD57+ T cells in acquired aplastic anemia. TCRdb passed the reads through MiXCR, listing each CDR3 protein once. The sample yields 200,000 to 300,000 distinct CDR3 sequences, 82% seen once. The sample taken for sequencing was sorted CD4+, CD8+, or CD8+CD57+ T cells (not recorded which) from PBMCs. Receptors were obtained from a human donor with aplastic anemia. CDR3s include the opening cysteine and the closing phenylalanine or tryptophan. D genes are given only for firm matches. Where a row states a size, it is once, few, many or the class of an expanded clone; other rows omit it.

V	size	D	J	DNA	CDR3
TRBV7-9	few	.	TRBJ2-3	TGTGCCAGCAGCTTAGTCCCAGGGGAGCTGACTTTTGAATTT	CASSLVPGELTFEF
TRBV2	.	.	TRBJ1-1	.	CASGDGGTHTQYFEAVF
TRBV7-9	.	TRBD1	TRBJ1-2	TGTGCCAGCAGCTTACAGTCCGGGACAGCCTATGGCTACACCTTC	CASSLQSGTAYGYTF
TRBV9	few	.	TRBJ1-1	TGTGCCAGCAGCGGTGAAGGCGACCCGAAGGATGGCTTCTTT	CASSGEGDPKDGFF
TRBV19	many	.	TRBJ1-1	TGTGCCAGTAGTATAGGAGGGTGGGACACTGAAGCTTTCTTT	CASSIGGWDTEAFF
TRBV12-3/TRBV12-4	.	TRBD2	TRBJ2-7	TGTGCCAGCAGCTTAGGCCTAAAGCGGGAGGTCTACGAGCAGTACTTC	CASSLGLKREVYEQYF
TRBV2	.	.	TRBJ2-1	TGTGCCAGCACGTCCAGGGTCCCCAATGAGCAGTTCTTC	CASTSRVPNEQFF
TRBV7-9	.	.	TRBJ2-1	TGTGCCAGCAGCCTACCGGTTTTTAGGGGAATAGACGAACAGTTCTTC	CASSLPVFRGIDEQFF
TRBV9	.	.	TRBJ2-3	TGTGCCAGCAGCGTAGGGTCAGATACCCAAGATACGGAGTATTTT	CASSVGSDTQDTEYF
TRBV7-9	.	.	TRBJ2-7	TGTGCCACCAGTTGTAGCGGCCTATCCTACGAGCAGTACTTC	CATSCSGLSYEQYF
TRBV7-9	.	TRBD2	TRBJ2-3	TGTGCCAGCAGCTTTGCAAGAAGCGGGGGGACCCTACAATTT	CASSFARSGGTLQF
TRBV20-1	.	.	TRBJ1-6	TGCAGTGCTAGAGACGGTGACAGCTATAATTCACCCCTCCACTTT	CSARDGDSYNSPLHF
TRBV9	.	.	TRBJ2-6	TGTGCCAGCAGCTTCGCGGGTAGCTACGGGACCACCGTCCTGACTTTC	CASSFAGSYGTTVLTF